The sequence of this T cell receptor (beta chain) was determined in a study of CXCR3-negative and CXCR3-positive naive CD8 T cells. General observations from the study: Relative to CXCR3-negative naive cells, CXCR3-positive naive cells had more hydrophobic TRB CDR3s.

About this clonotype itself: Its antigen is unknown.

Germline lookup yields CDR1 MDHEN and CDR2 SYDVKM. This CDR3 has 16 residues. In preparing the TRB cDNA libraries, 5' RACE with UMI labels was used. One entry per CDR3 protein, without DNA, is what TCRdb gives after re-calling the 5' RACE reads. Seen in this sample are 120,000 to 150,000 distinct CDR3 sequences; the ten most common clones hold about 0.27%. CD45RO-CCR7+CD27+CD95- expression identified naive CD8+ T cells. The source of this sequence is a human donor in good health. Some clones in this sample may be carry-over from other donors' samples. The sequencing sample was made of naive CXCR3+ CD8+ T cells from blood. Noted subset: CD45RO-CCR7+CD27+CD95- naive CD8+ T cells expressing CXCR3 (TNR3+). The V gene is TRBV28, the J gene TRBJ2-7; the D call of TRBD2 rests on TCRdb alone, since no DNA is present to check it. CDR3 loop: CASSSLLSGGYGEQYF. The entire variable domain, with the rest obtained from reference TRBV28 and TRBJ2-7, is as follows: DVKVTQSSRYLVKRTGEKVFLECVQDMDHENMFWYRQDPGLGLRLIYFSYDVKMKEKGDIPEGYSVSREKKERFSLILESASTNQTSMYLCASSSLLSGGYGEQYFGPGTRLTVT.